These 24 T cell receptor beta chains originate from one sample sequenced in a study of technical replicates of blood from several donors. TCRdb's copy holds only in-frame clones and misses some; the assay was immunoSEQ multiplex PCR. In the table there are 55,000 to 75,000 clones, about 95% of which are singletons. What was sequenced was PBMCs. Receptor source: a human donor in good health. Some clones in this sample may be carry-over from other donors' samples.

The chain joins TRBV11-3 to TRBJ2-1; TRBD2 aligns across 7 bases. Germline loops: CDR1 SGHNT, CDR2 YENEEA. This CDR3 comprises 16 residues. The V segment lost 5 bases and the J segment 2 bases; nucleotides outside the gene matches: 9. The CDR3: CASSVLGGRTYNEQFF. CDR3 bases: TGTGCCAGCAGCGTTCTGGGCGGGAGAACCTACAATGAGCAGTTCTTC.

The V call is TRBV29-1, the J call TRBJ2-7; 7 bases map to TRBD1. Germline V gives CDR1 SQVTM, CDR2 ANQGSEA. The CDR3 is made up of 12 amino acids. The J segment lost 3 bases and the V segment lost 7 bases, leaving 6 bases of the junction unmatched. The DNA of the CDR3 is TGCAGCGGCTCCTGGACAGGCTACGAGCAGTACTTC. Translating it yields CSGSWTGYEQYF.

This chain uses TRBV30 with TRBJ2-3; D ambiguous. Germline assignment: CDR1 GTSNPN and CDR2 SVGIG (reference sequence). The ends were cut back, 0 bases at V and 0 bases at J, with 7 bases in the middle. The length of the CDR3 is 14 residues. This CDR3 is CAWSVPGSTDTQYF. Written as DNA, the CDR3 is TGTGCCTGGAGTGTACCCGGGAGCACAGATACGCAGTATTTT.

The rearrangement links TRBV14 to TRBJ1-4, with D perhaps TRBD1 (6 bases). Trimming left V 0 bases short and J 7 bases short, with 12 bases between. Germline CDR1 SGHDN, CDR2 FVKESK. This CDR3 has 15 residues. The CDR3 loop is CASSQDMGAGEKLFF. CDR3 sequence (DNA): TGTGCCAGCAGCCAAGATATGGGGGCTGGTGAAAAACTGTTTTTT.

The V and J genes are TRBV7-9 and TRBJ2-7; possible D gene TRBD1, 5 bases. The germline V gene encodes CDR1 SEHNR and CDR2 FQNEAQ (reference sequence). The CDR3 contains 13 residues. V shed 4 bases and J shed 7 bases, with 14 bases lying between them. CDR3 DNA sequence: TGTGCCAGCAGCTGGGGCCCCTCTTGGGAGCAGTACTTC. It translates to CASSWGPSWEQYF.

The chain combines TRBV5-1 with TRBJ1-1; no clear D. Germline V gene sequence: CDR1 SGHRS, CDR2 YFSETQ. Trimming left V 0 bases short and J 1 base short, with 7 bases between. CDR3 length: 14 residues. The CDR3 region has the DNA TGCGCCAGCAGCTTGGCACATGAGAACACTGAAGCTTTCTTT. Translated: CASSLAHENTEAFF.

V and J are TRBV5-8 and TRBJ1-2; a weak D match, TRBD1 (5 bases). Germline V gives CDR1 SGHTS, CDR2 YDEGEE. Trimming left V 0 bases short and J 4 bases short, with 19 bases between. The CDR3 covers 17 residues. CDR3 in amino acids: CASSLAQGAVIVYGYTF. In DNA form, the CDR3 reads TGTGCCAGCAGCTTGGCCCAGGGTGCTGTAATTGTCTATGGCTACACCTTC.

This clone was found once. V usage is TRBV13 and J usage is TRBJ2-1, with 7 bases that match TRBD1. The CDR3 consists of 14 residues. The trim removed 5 bases at V and 9 bases at J, leaving 10 bases unmatched. The germline V gene encodes CDR1 PRHDT and CDR2 FYEKMQ (reference sequence). This CDR3 reads CASSLDEGASEQFF. CDR3 sequence (DNA): TGTGCCAGCAGCCTGGACGAGGGGGCCAGTGAGCAGTTCTTC.

The chain employs TRBV7-2 and TRBJ2-7; 10 nucleotides line up with TRBD2. CDR3 length: 15 residues. V was clipped by 1 base and J by 2 bases; unmatched bases: 2. Germline V gives CDR1 SGHTA, CDR2 FQGNSA. CDR3 nucleotide sequence: TGTGCCAGCAGCTTAGATAGCGGGGGGCCCTACGAGCAGTACTTC. Translated, it gives CASSLDSGGPYEQYF. Combining the CDR3 with reference TRBV7-2 and TRBJ2-7 gives the whole variable domain GAGVSQSPSNKVTEKGKDVELRCDPISGHTALYWYRQSLGQGLEFLIYFQGNSAPDKSGLPSDRFSAERTGGSVSTLTIQRTQQEDSAVYLCASSLDSGGPYEQYFGPGTRLTVT.

The gene calls are TRBV5-6 and TRBJ2-3; 11 nucleotides line up with TRBD2. The CDR3 runs 17 residues. Unmatched junction bases numbered 10, after V lost 4 bases and J lost 3 bases. Germline CDR1 reads SGHDT; CDR2 reads YYEEEE. The CDR3 sequence is CASSPPTSGEPTDTQYF. The CDR3 DNA follows: TGTGCCAGCAGCCCTCCGACTAGCGGGGAGCCGACAGATACGCAGTATTTT.

CDR3 coding DNA: TGTGCCAGCTCACGCTTCGGGGGGGCCTACGAGCAGTACTTC. Its protein is CASSRFGGAYEQYF. V gene TRBV18 combines with J gene TRBJ2-7; the match to TRBD2 covers 8 bases. Germline V gene data show CDR1 as KGHSH and CDR2 as LQKENI. V shed 4 bases, J shed 2 bases, and the junction held 4 bases outside the gene matches. The CDR3 runs 14 residues. The whole variable domain, filled in from reference TRBV18 and TRBJ2-7, reads NAGVMQNPRHLVRRRGQEARLRCSPMKGHSHVYWYRQLPEEGLKFMVYLQKENIIDESGMPKERFSAEFPKEGPSILRIQQVVRGDSAAYFCASSRFGGAYEQYFGPGTRLTVT.

This rearrangement joins TRBV2 to TRBJ2-1; 14 bases agree with TRBD2. Losses at the gene ends were 6 bases for V and 6 bases for J; bases not matched to a gene: 4. Germline V gives CDR1 SNHLY, CDR2 FYNNEI. There are 15 residues in the CDR3. This CDR3 reads CASRGTSGRINEQFF. CDR3 nucleotide sequence: TGTGCCAGCAGGGGGACTAGCGGGAGAATCAATGAGCAGTTCTTC.

This chain joins TRBV4-3 and TRBJ2-3; the match to TRBD2 covers 11 bases. With V trimmed by 0 bases and J by 1 base, 0 bases remained unmatched. The CDR3 consists of 16 residues. Germline-derived CDR1 and CDR2 are LGHNA and YSLEER. The CDR3 nucleotides are TGCGCCAGCAGCCAAGATAGCGGGGGGGGCACAGATACGCAGTATTTT. It yields the protein CASSQDSGGGTDTQYF.

The rearrangement links TRBV6-5 to TRBJ2-6; a possible D gene is TRBD1 (6 bases). Per the germline V gene, CDR1 is MNHEY and CDR2 is SVGAGI. Trimming stripped 5 bases from V and 4 bases from J, with 12 bases between. The CDR3 contains 15 residues. CDR3 DNA sequence: TGTGCCAGCAGTCCTACAGGGACCGGGGCCAACGTCCTGACTTTC. Encoded protein: CASSPTGTGANVLTF.

V and J are TRBV7-2 and TRBJ1-2; tentatively, D is TRBD1 (6 bases). Germline loops: CDR1 SGHTA, CDR2 FQGNSA. The CDR3 has 18 amino acids. Trimming removed 4 bases at V and 3 bases at J, with 24 bases between. This CDR3 reads CASSSLGGIGDGYYGYTF. The DNA for the CDR3 is TGTGCCAGCAGCTCATTAGGGGGAATAGGGGATGGCTACTATGGCTACACCTTC. Complete variable domain (other parts from reference TRBV7-2 and TRBJ1-2): GAGVSQSPSNKVTEKGKDVELRCDPISGHTALYWYRQSLGQGLEFLIYFQGNSAPDKSGLPSDRFSAERTGGSVSTLTIQRTQQEDSAVYLCASSSLGGIGDGYYGYTFGSGTRLTVV.

The chain combines TRBV5-6 with TRBJ2-7; the match to TRBD2 covers 10 bases. CDR3 length: 15 residues. Unmatched junction bases numbered 8, after V lost 3 bases and J lost 5 bases. Looked up from germline, CDR1 is SGHDT and CDR2 is YYEEEE. The CDR3 is CASSSYSGRWNEQYF. CDR3 DNA sequence: TGTGCCAGCAGCTCGTATAGCGGGAGGTGGAACGAGCAGTACTTC.

V is TRBV23-1 and J is TRBJ1-5; the D gene is possibly TRBD1 (5 bases). TRBV23-1 is given ORF status, its function remaining uncertain. This CDR3 comprises 15 residues. V gave up 2 bases and J gave up 6 bases, with 14 bases separating them. The CDR3 DNA is TGCGCCAGCAGTCAAGACAGCGACAGAGGTCAGCCCCAGCATTTT. Its protein is CASSQDSDRGQPQHF.

The chain has TRBV5-1 and TRBJ2-3; TRBD2 matches 8 bases. Germline loops: CDR1 SGHRS, CDR2 YFSETQ. The CDR3 runs 13 residues. With 4 bases clipped from V and 4 bases from J, the junction kept 2 bases outside the gene matches. The CDR3 region is CASSSGSPDTQYF. The CDR3 DNA reads TGCGCCAGCAGCAGCGGGAGCCCAGATACGCAGTATTTT.

The chain links TRBV12-5 to TRBJ2-1; D possibly corresponds to TRBD1 (7 bases). CDR1 LGHNT and CDR2 FRNRAP come from the germline V gene. V lost 5 bases and J 5 bases, leaving 31 bases between the germline ends. The CDR3 is 20 residues long. CDR3 DNA: TGTGCTAGTGGTCGCGGTCTAACACCTCCTGGGGGGACAGAGCACAATGAGCAGTTCTTC. Translation: CASGRGLTPPGGTEHNEQFF.

This chain joins TRBV9 and TRBJ1-6; D possibly corresponds to TRBD1 (6 bases). The germline gives CDR1 SGDLS, CDR2 YYNGEE. The CDR3 is 15 amino acids. The germline V and J ends were trimmed by 3 bases and 4 bases, with 11 bases remaining between them. The CDR3 nucleotides are TGTGCCAGCAGCGGTACAGGGTTTTATAATTCACCCCTCCACTTT. Residues: CASSGTGFYNSPLHF.

This chain uses TRBV5-4 with TRBJ2-1, with TRBD2 matching over 11 bases. The CDR3 extends over 20 amino acids. In germline, CDR1 is SGHNT, CDR2 YYREEE (reference sequence). Trimming took 6 bases from V and 4 from J; bases not matched to a gene: 21. DNA for the CDR3: TGTGCCAGCACCGGGGGGGTCCTAGCGGGGGGACCCCGTGGGTACAATGAGCAGTTCTTC. It yields the protein CASTGGVLAGGPRGYNEQFF.

This chain joins TRBV9 and TRBJ2-1; 8 nucleotides agree with TRBD2. Germline V gene lookup returns CDR1 SGDLS and CDR2 YYNGEE. V lost 0 bases and J lost 7; bases outside the gene matches: 9. This CDR3 contains 16 residues. For the CDR3, the DNA is TGTGCCAGCAGCGTAGGGCCCGGGGGGGCACGGAATGAGCAGTTCTTC. This sequence encodes CASSVGPGGARNEQFF.

J is TRBJ1-5 and V is TRBV27; 7 bases match TRBD1. Germline CDR1 is MNHEY and CDR2 is SMNVEV (reference sequence). CDR3 length: 16 amino acids. V shed 5 bases and J 2 bases; nucleotides not matched to a gene: 9. DNA of the CDR3: TGTGCCAGCAGTCCGAACACAGGACAGGGCAATCAGCCCCAGCATTTT. It specifies CASSPNTGQGNQPQHF.

This chain joins TRBV4-1 and TRBJ2-3; unclear D gene. Germline values: CDR1 MGHRA, CDR2 YSYEKL. Trimming stripped 5 bases from V and 3 bases from J, with 6 bases between. The CDR3 extends over 12 amino acids. CDR3 DNA: TGCGCCAGCAGCGAGAGGACAGATACGCAGTATTTT. This encodes CASSERTDTQYF.